These 24 T cell receptor beta chains came from one sample sequenced in a study of PD-1 blockade in classical Hodgkin lymphoma. Profiling relied on immunoSEQ multiplex PCR, and the TCRdb table lists in-frame clones only, not all of them. This table holds roughly 100,000 clones, around 80% found once. Specified time point: cycle 4 day 1 (C4D1), after 6 weeks of nivolumab. Relapse after autologous stem cell transplantation occurred in every patient, and brentuximab vedotin exposure varied. The sample was peripheral blood mononuclear cells (PBMCs), taken before the fourth cycle of nivolumab. All receptors come from a human donor with classical Hodgkin lymphoma.

The chain carries TRBV11-2 and TRBJ1-1, with D unresolved. The ends were cut back, 1 base at V and 7 bases at J, with 13 bases in the middle. Germline values: CDR1 SGHAT, CDR2 FQNNGV. The CDR3 totals 14 residues. The chain's CDR3 is CASSLVSGLGEAFF. CDR3 sequence (DNA): TGTGCCAGCAGCTTAGTATCAGGACTGGGTGAAGCTTTCTTT.

The V gene is TRBV27, the J gene TRBJ1-6, with D hard to call. The CDR3 sequence is 14 residues long. Germline V gene data show CDR1 as MNHEY and CDR2 as SMNVEV (reference sequence). V was clipped by 2 bases and J by 7 bases, with 9 bases between them. Here the CDR3 reads CASSLRTVNSPLHF. The CDR3 nucleotides are TGTGCCAGCAGTTTAAGGACGGTGAATTCACCCCTCCACTTT.

The CDR3 DNA reads TGTGCCAGCAGACTAGCGGGGGAGGTGCGGGAGACCCAGTACTTC. Protein product: CASRLAGEVRETQYF. This sequence joins TRBV6-5 and TRBJ2-5; 11 nucleotides align to TRBD2. The length of the CDR3 is 15 residues. The germline CDR1 and CDR2 sequences are MNHEY and SVGAGI. The ends lost 6 bases at V and 5 bases at J; junction bases unmatched: 8.

This clone was detected only once. A much larger clone is a single base away; this may be a read error. V is TRBV4-2 and J is TRBJ2-7, with D unclear. The V gene's germline CDR1 is LGHNA and CDR2 YNFKEQ. Trimming removed 0 bases at V and 3 bases at J, with 6 bases between. The CDR3 spans 13 residues. The DNA of the CDR3 is TGTGCCAGCAGCCAAGACGGGCACTACGAGCAGTACTTC. It specifies CASSQDGHYEQYF.

The chain links TRBV9 to TRBJ1-2, with a possible D match to TRBD1 (6 bases). This CDR3 contains 14 residues. Deletions cut 4 bases from V and 7 bases from J, with 17 bases between. The germline CDR1 and CDR2 sequences are SGDLS and YYNGEE. The CDR3 loop reads CASSPGGGSLGYTF. In nucleotides, the CDR3 is TGTGCCAGCAGCCCTGGGGGGGGCTCTCTTGGCTACACCTTC.

The chain combines TRBV28 with TRBJ1-2, with D unclear. The CDR3 covers 13 residues. Germline loops: CDR1 MDHEN, CDR2 SYDVKM. The V end was cut by 6 bases, the J end by 7 bases, with 15 bases between. CDR3 DNA: TGTGCCAGCAGCCAGACAACACGGGGTGGCTACACCTTC. Translated: CASSQTTRGGYTF.

V gene TRBV10-3 combines with J gene TRBJ2-2; TRBD2 is a possible D gene (5 bases). The CDR3 has 14 amino acids. V shed 1 base and J shed 5 bases, with 8 bases lying between them. Germline V lookup: CDR1 ENHRY, CDR2 SYGVKD. The CDR3 protein is CAISEFSDTGELFF. Here the CDR3 DNA reads TGTGCCATCAGTGAGTTTAGCGATACCGGGGAGCTGTTTTTT.

This clone turned up a few times. The gene calls are TRBV7-8 and TRBJ1-5, with D hard to call. The CDR3 has 15 residues. Germline CDR1 is SGHVS and CDR2 is FQNEAQ. V shed 5 bases and J shed 2 bases, with 13 bases lying between them. The CDR3 DNA is TGTGCCAGCAGCCCAGCGGGCGTAGGCAATCAGCCCCAGCATTTT. Residues: CASSPAGVGNQPQHF.

The V call is TRBV25-1, the J call TRBJ1-1; 8 bases match TRBD1. The CDR3 runs 12 residues. Per germline, CDR1 MGHDK and CDR2 SYGVNS. J was trimmed by 3 bases and V by 8 bases; bases with no gene match: 2. CDR3 coding DNA: TGTGCCAGCGGACAGGGAGACACTGAAGCTTTCTTT. This codes for CASGQGDTEAFF.

The chain recombines TRBV27 with TRBJ1-5; perhaps TRBD1 as D (6 bases). Deletions cut 6 bases from V and 0 bases from J, with 21 bases between. Germline-derived CDR1 and CDR2 are MNHEY and SMNVEV (reference sequence). The CDR3 loop spans 18 amino acids. CDR3 nucleotide sequence: TGTGCCAGCAGCGCGGACAGACGACCCCCCTATAGCAATCAGCCCCAGCATTTT. Its translation is CASSADRRPPYSNQPQHF.

The gene calls are TRBV5-1 and TRBJ2-7; maybe TRBD2 (5 bases). Trimming cost V 0 bases and J 2 bases, with 6 bases left between them. Germline assignment: CDR1 SGHRS and CDR2 YFSETQ. This CDR3 spans 13 amino acids. CDR3 in DNA: TGCGCCAGCAGCTTGGCCGGGACCTACGAGCAGTACTTC. Amino acids: CASSLAGTYEQYF.

The chain links TRBV6-5 to TRBJ2-2, with 8 bases identical to TRBD2. Germline V gene lookup returns CDR1 MNHEY and CDR2 SVGAGI. The V gene end was trimmed by 9 bases and the J gene end by 7 bases; junction bases not matched to a gene: 7. The CDR3 is 13 amino acids. CDR3 sequence (DNA): TGTGCCAGTTCCGGGGGGGCGTACGGGGAGCTGTTTTTT. Amino acids: CASSGGAYGELFF.

The chain has TRBV19 and TRBJ2-5; TRBD2 matches at 7 bases. From germline, CDR1 is LNHDA and CDR2 SQIVND (reference sequence). The junction had 4 bases not matched to a gene; V was cut back by 7 bases and J by 5 bases. The CDR3 has 12 amino acids. The CDR3 coding sequence is TGTGCCAGTAACAGCGGGAAGGAGACCCAGTACTTC. This translates into CASNSGKETQYF.

CDR3 in DNA: TGTGCCAGCAGTGACTCGGGGGGCCCCACAGATACGCAGTATTTT. Protein: CASSDSGGPTDTQYF. The chain couples TRBV6-4 to TRBJ2-3, with D perhaps being TRBD1 or TRBD2 (6 bases each). This CDR3 has 15 amino acids. V lost 0 bases and J lost 2, with 9 bases in between. Germline V gene data show CDR1 as MRHNA and CDR2 as SNTAGT.

The CDR3 reads CASSPGTSLYNEQFF. The DNA for the CDR3 is TGTGCCAGCAGCCCCGGGACTAGTTTATACAATGAGCAGTTCTTC. The chain recombines TRBV5-5 with TRBJ2-1; 8 positions match TRBD2. The germline gives CDR1 SGHKS, CDR2 YYEKEE (reference sequence). The CDR3 spans 15 residues. V dropped 4 bases and J dropped 4; count of bases not matched to a gene: 7.

The chain couples TRBV11-2 to TRBJ1-3; a weak D match, TRBD1 (6 bases). The V and J ends lost 5 bases and 2 bases respectively, with 10 bases between them. Looked up from germline, CDR1 is SGHAT and CDR2 is FQNNGV. The CDR3 covers 14 residues. The CDR3 coding sequence is TGTGCCAGCAGCGTCACAGGGACTGGAAACACCATATATTTT. Its protein is CASSVTGTGNTIYF.

The chain joins TRBV27 to TRBJ2-3, with D perhaps TRBD1 (6 bases). This CDR3 is built from 14 residues. Germline assignment: CDR1 MNHEY and CDR2 SMNVEV (reference sequence). Trimming left V 6 bases short and J 0 bases short, with 10 bases between. This CDR3 reads CASSNRVSTDTQYF. Here the CDR3 DNA reads TGTGCCAGCAGCAACAGGGTTAGCACAGATACGCAGTATTTT.

There are a few counts of this clone. The chain combines TRBV10-3 with TRBJ2-7; 9 bases line up with TRBD1. Trimming at V came to 8 bases and at J to 6 bases, leaving 8 bases not matched to a gene. Per germline, CDR1 ENHRY and CDR2 SYGVKD. The CDR3 runs to 13 residues. CDR3 residues: CAIYETGGPEQYF. The CDR3 DNA reads TGTGCCATCTATGAGACAGGGGGACCCGAGCAGTACTTC.

In DNA form, the CDR3 reads TGTGCCAGTAGTATACCAGGGGTGGGCACTGAAGCTTTCTTT. Amino acids: CASSIPGVGTEAFF. The genes are TRBV19 and TRBJ1-1, with a weak D call TRBD1 (6 bases). CDR1 and CDR2 (germline): LNHDA, SQIVND (reference sequence). The V gene lost 2 bases and the J gene lost 4 bases, with 11 bases spanning the gap. This CDR3 is built from 14 residues.

The chain combines TRBV6-5 with TRBJ1-2; D is unresolved. The germline V gene has CDR1 MNHEY and CDR2 SVGAGI. V lost 2 bases to trimming and J lost 4 bases, with 8 bases between them. The CDR3 spans 13 residues. CDR3 in amino acids: CASSYKGGYGYTF. The CDR3 DNA is TGTGCCAGCAGTTACAAGGGAGGCTATGGCTACACCTTC.

The rearrangement joins TRBV28 to TRBJ1-4; 7 bases align to TRBD1. Germline CDR1 reads MDHEN; CDR2 reads SYDVKM. The CDR3 runs to 12 residues. V was pared by 8 bases and J by 7 bases, with 4 bases of the junction left unmatched. In DNA form, the CDR3 reads TGTGCCAGCCTAGGGGGCGGTGAAAAACTGTTTTTT. It encodes CASLGGGEKLFF.

The rearrangement joins TRBV29-1 to TRBJ2-5; 12 bases align to TRBD2. The germline V gene encodes CDR1 SQVTM and CDR2 ANQGSEA. The CDR3 is made up of 14 amino acids. V was clipped by 4 bases and J by 9 bases; unmatched bases: 9. CDR3 region: CSVVLAGGSGAQYF. The CDR3 nucleotides read TGCAGCGTTGTCCTAGCGGGGGGGAGCGGGGCCCAGTACTTC.

V is TRBV11-3 and J is TRBJ2-1; D might be TRBD2 (6 bases). Germline lookup yields CDR1 SGHNT and CDR2 YENEEA. The ends were cut back, 5 bases at V and 4 bases at J, with 9 bases in the middle. The CDR3 is 13 amino acids. CDR3 in DNA: TGTGCCAGCAGCCCGGGACTTTACAATGAGCAGTTCTTC. Translation: CASSPGLYNEQFF.

V gene TRBV7-9 combines with J gene TRBJ1-5; the D gene is possibly TRBD1 (6 bases). Trimming stripped 3 bases from V and 4 bases from J, with 13 bases between. The germline V gene has CDR1 SEHNR and CDR2 FQNEAQ (reference sequence). The CDR3 runs to 15 residues. This CDR3 is CASSLGRGENQPQHF. The CDR3 DNA sequence: TGTGCCAGCAGCTTGGGGAGGGGGGAGAATCAGCCCCAGCATTTT.